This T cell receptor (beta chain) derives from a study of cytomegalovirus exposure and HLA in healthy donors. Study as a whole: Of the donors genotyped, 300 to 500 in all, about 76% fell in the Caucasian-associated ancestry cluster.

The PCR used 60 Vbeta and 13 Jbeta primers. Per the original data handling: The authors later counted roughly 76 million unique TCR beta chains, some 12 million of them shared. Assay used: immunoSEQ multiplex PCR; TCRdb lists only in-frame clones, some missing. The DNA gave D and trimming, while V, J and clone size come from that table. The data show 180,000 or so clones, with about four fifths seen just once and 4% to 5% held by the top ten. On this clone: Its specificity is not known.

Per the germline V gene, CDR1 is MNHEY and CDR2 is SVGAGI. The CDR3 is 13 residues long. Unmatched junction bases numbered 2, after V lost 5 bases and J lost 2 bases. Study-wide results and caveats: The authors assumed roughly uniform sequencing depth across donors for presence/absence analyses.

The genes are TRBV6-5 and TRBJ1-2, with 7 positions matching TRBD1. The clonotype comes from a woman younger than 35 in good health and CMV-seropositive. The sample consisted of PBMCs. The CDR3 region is CASSGQANYGYTF. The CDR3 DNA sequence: TGTGCCAGCAGTGGACAGGCGAACTATGGCTACACCTTC.